Sequencing of this T cell receptor beta chain was carried out in a study of cytomegalovirus exposure and HLA in healthy donors. Points from the study as a whole: A later analysis reportedly found that, within productive TCRs, an Asian-associated ancestry cluster had fewer N-insertions than the mean observed across the approximately 700 donors. Association of 16,951 TCR beta sequences with HLA alleles was found at 0.05 false discovery rate in a later analysis.

Details on this clone: Its antigen remains unknown.

PCR employed 60 Vbeta and 13 Jbeta primers. TCRdb keeps only in-frame clones here, not all; method: immunoSEQ multiplex PCR. The table has around 150,000 clones, about four fifths seen once. CDR3 size: 14 residues. V dropped 0 bases and J dropped 4 bases, with 7 bases sitting between them. The germline CDR1 and CDR2 sequences are KGHSH and LQKENI. This clonotype was obtained from a male donor in good health and CMV-seropositive. The sequenced sample was PBMCs. V gene TRBV18 combines with J gene TRBJ2-1; D unclear. CDR3 coding DNA: TGTGCCAGCTCACCACCATACGGGTACAATGAGCAGTTCTTC. The encoded protein is CASSPPYGYNEQFF.